This is a list of T cell receptor beta chains from one sample in a study of blood T cell repertoires in COVID-19. TCRdb's copy holds only in-frame clones and misses some; the assay was immunoSEQ multiplex PCR. Of a few hundred thousand clones listed, 85% to 90% were seen once; the top ten hold around 3.6%. The source material was peripheral blood. These receptors were collected from a man younger than 35 with active or convalescent COVID-19. The CDR3 runs from the conserved cysteine through the conserved F or W. The D gene is left open where the match is weak. Part of the rows lack a size; the others show once, few, many or a class for expanded clones.

CDR3	DNA	D	V	J	size
CASSQGGGTGNQPQHF	TGTGCCAGCAGCCAAGGGGGGGGAACGGGAAATCAGCCCCAGCATTTT	.	TRBV3-1/TRBV3-2	TRBJ1-5	.
CSASDSSYEQYF	TGCAGTGCTAGTGACAGCTCCTACGAGCAGTACTTC	.	TRBV20-1	TRBJ2-7	once
CAISELGRTEAFF	TGTGCCATCAGTGAGCTTGGGAGAACTGAAGCTTTCTTT	.	TRBV10-3	TRBJ1-1	.
CASRRLDSYNEQFF	TGTGCCAGCAGGAGGCTAGACTCCTACAATGAGCAGTTCTTC	.	TRBV6-5	TRBJ2-1	.
CASSHSPRGLAGELFF	TGTGCCAGCAGCCACTCACCCAGGGGGCTAGCCGGGGAGCTGTTTTTT	TRBD1	TRBV3-1/TRBV3-2	TRBJ2-2	.
CAWSASASTDTQYF	TGTGCCTGGAGTGCTAGTGCTAGCACAGATACGCAGTATTTT	.	TRBV30	TRBJ2-3	.
CASSLSAGKGEAFF	TGTGCCAGCAGCTTATCTGCGGGGAAGGGTGAAGCTTTCTTT	.	TRBV7-8	TRBJ1-1	.
CASSQVAGTTYEQYF	TGTGCCAGCAGCCAAGTAGCGGGGACAACCTACGAGCAGTACTTC	TRBD2	TRBV7-2	TRBJ2-7	.
CATSAASGSPNEQFF	TGTGCCACGAGTGCGGCTAGCGGGAGCCCGAACGAGCAGTTCTTC	TRBD2	TRBV24-1	TRBJ2-1	.
CASSFRRGGEQFF	TGTGCCAGCAGTTTCCGGCGGGGGGGTGAGCAGTTCTTC	TRBD2	TRBV27	TRBJ2-1	.
CASSPGTSFYTGELFF	TGTGCCAGCAGCCCCGGGACTAGCTTTTACACCGGGGAGCTGTTTTTT	TRBD2	TRBV3-1/TRBV3-2	TRBJ2-2	.
CASSLAWSGGGETQYF	TGTGCCAGCAGTTTAGCCTGGAGCGGGGGCGGGGAGACCCAGTACTTC	TRBD2	TRBV28	TRBJ2-5	.
CASSLEGAAGYTF	TGTGCCAGCAGCTTAGAGGGAGCTGCTGGCTACACCTTC	.	TRBV13	TRBJ1-2	.
CASSLGTAGEQYF	TGCGCCAGCAGCTTGGGGACAGCTGGCGAGCAGTACTTC	.	TRBV5-1	TRBJ2-7	.
CASSSLQGSGETQYF	TGTGCCAGCAGTTCCCTACAGGGGTCTGGAGAGACCCAGTACTTC	TRBD1	TRBV6-5	TRBJ2-5	.
CASSLGSGTIGSPLHF	TGCGCCAGCAGCTTAGGCTCCGGGACAATTGGGTCACCCCTCCACTTT	.	TRBV5-1	TRBJ1-6	.
CASSFMDRVIGEQYF	TGTGCCAGCAGTTTTATGGACAGGGTGATAGGGGAGCAGTACTTC	TRBD1	TRBV28	TRBJ2-7	.
CASQVSGSPIYEQYF	TGTGCCAGCCAGGTTAGCGGGAGCCCCATCTACGAGCAGTACTTC	TRBD2	TRBV2	TRBJ2-7	.
CASSAAGQGGWVDTQYF	TGTGCCAGCAGCGCGGCAGGACAGGGGGGATGGGTGGATACGCAGTATTTT	TRBD1	TRBV9	TRBJ2-3	once
CASRTGVVGYTF	TGTGCCAGCAGGACAGGGGTGGTTGGCTACACCTTC	TRBD1	TRBV12-3/TRBV12-4	TRBJ1-2	.
CASSRELPGDTQYF	TGTGCCAGCAGCCGCGAACTCCCGGGGGATACGCAGTATTTT	.	TRBV3-1/TRBV3-2	TRBJ2-3	.
CASSVEGTSVTSTDTQYF	TGTGCCAGCAGCGTAGAGGGGACTAGTGTAACTAGCACAGATACGCAGTATTTT	TRBD2	TRBV9	TRBJ2-3	.
CAIMSVANEQFF	TGTGCCATCATGAGTGTAGCCAATGAGCAGTTCTTC	.	TRBV10-3	TRBJ2-1	once
CASSLRRTNTGELFF	TGTGCCAGCAGCTTAAGGAGGACGAACACCGGGGAGCTGTTTTTT	.	TRBV7-8	TRBJ2-2	.
CASSFTSGEGYEQYF	TGCGCCAGCAGCTTCACTAGCGGGGAGGGGTACGAGCAGTACTTC	TRBD2	TRBV5-1	TRBJ2-7	.
CASSRDRFGYEQYF	TGTGCCAGCAGCAGGGACAGGTTCGGTTACGAGCAGTACTTC	TRBD1	TRBV6-5	TRBJ2-7	.
CASSGRTQETQYF	TGTGCCAGTAGCGGGAGGACCCAAGAGACCCAGTACTTC	TRBD2	TRBV7-2	TRBJ2-5	.